A selection of T cell receptor beta chains follows, all from one sample in a study of T cells in Graves' hyperthyroidism and ophthalmopathy. A single record per CDR3 protein comes from TCRdb applying MiXCR to the multiplex PCR reads. The repertoire includes about 600,000 distinct CDR3 sequences, around 15% of them detected once, and 2.5% to 4% sits in the top ten. Sequenced material: blood. The receptor source for this set is a woman aged 40 to 50 with Graves' ophthalmopathy. CDR3s include the opening cysteine and the closing phenylalanine or tryptophan. A D gene is named only where the DNA matches it firmly.

>TRBD2|TRBV7-9|13
CASSLGTSGIHYF
>TRBD2|TRBV5-1|16
CASSLYSSGNTGELFF
>TRBD2|TRBV27|14
CASSLRAGGETQYF
>TRBD1|TRBV18|15
CASSDRTGGANVLTF
>-|TRBV9|16
CASSPRAGEWSNEQFF
>-|TRBV29-1|14
CSVEVRAGANVLTF
>-|TRBV18|15
CASSPLDRMNTEAFF
>TRBD1|TRBV5-1|15
CASSHGQGTNEKLFF
>TRBD1|TRBV11-2|15
CASSLDRRQGSQAFF
>-|TRBV19|11
CASSIIYEQYF
>-|TRBV5-1|13
CASSLGVSGELFF
>-|TRBV5-5|16
CASSLTVAEGDQPQHF
>TRBD1|TRBV2|14
CASSKDRATGELFF
>-|TRBV30|13
CAWSASGSTEAFF
>-|TRBV18|13
CASKTPMNTEAFF
>-|TRBV7-9|13
CATADQSKNIQYF
>TRBD1|TRBV2|13
CASAGTGVPPQHF
>TRBD1|TRBV18|15
CASSPGTGPAYEQYF
>-|TRBV19|16
CASSMMETVYNTEAFF
>-|TRBV3-1|15
CASSRTTTSSYGYTF
>TRBD1|TRBV27|13
CASRTGDNYGYTF
>-|TRBV20-1|16
CSASGELGHNQETQYF
>-|TRBV11-2|13
CASITPNTGELFF
>TRBD1|TRBV7-9|15
CASSRQGPETDTQYF
>-|TRBV6-4|14
CASSANPTTGELFF
>-|TRBV3-1|14
CASSPSLAQETQYF
>-|TRBV28|14
CACMDRTVSGEQFF
>TRBD2|TRBV2|14
CASSLAGTTDTQYF
>-|TRBV11-2|16
CASSLILPGVGGEQYF
>-|TRBV5-1|13
CASSEGLDQPQHF
>TRBD2|TRBV30|14
CAWMGGVFYNEQFF
>TRBD1|TRBV18|14
CASSPGQGSTEAFF
>TRBD1|TRBV6-6|15
CASSYPGGGSSGYTF
>-|TRBV7-2|14
CASSRSRGEETQYF
>-|TRBV5-1|13
CATSRDGAYEQYF
>-|TRBV20-1|13
CSTSGGLLDEQFF
>TRBD2|TRBV6-5|15
CASSYGTSGTGTQYF
>TRBD2|TRBV2|16
CASSGSGTRSYNEQFF